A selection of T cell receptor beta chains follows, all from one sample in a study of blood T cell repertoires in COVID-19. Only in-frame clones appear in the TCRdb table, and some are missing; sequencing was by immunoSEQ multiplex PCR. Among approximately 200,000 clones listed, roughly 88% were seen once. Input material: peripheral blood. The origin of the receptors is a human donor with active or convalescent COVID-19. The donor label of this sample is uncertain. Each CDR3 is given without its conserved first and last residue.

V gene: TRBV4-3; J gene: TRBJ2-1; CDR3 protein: ASSQVGGREGYNEQF
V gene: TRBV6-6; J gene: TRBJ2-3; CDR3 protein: ASSPAGLGTDTQY
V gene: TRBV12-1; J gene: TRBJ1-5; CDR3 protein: ASSFGWGGTEVYSNQPQH
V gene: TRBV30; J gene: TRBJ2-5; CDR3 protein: AWSATLKTQY
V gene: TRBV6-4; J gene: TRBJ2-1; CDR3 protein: ASSDLAGVDEQF
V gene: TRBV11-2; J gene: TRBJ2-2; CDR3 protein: ASSLVSSGQGVAGELF
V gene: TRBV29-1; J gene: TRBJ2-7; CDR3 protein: SVVGGTSYEQY
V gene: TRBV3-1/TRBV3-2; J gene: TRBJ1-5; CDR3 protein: ASSQAARRQPQH
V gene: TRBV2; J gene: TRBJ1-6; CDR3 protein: ASGGSVRPLH
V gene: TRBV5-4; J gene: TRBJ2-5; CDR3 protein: AGWDRGRETQY
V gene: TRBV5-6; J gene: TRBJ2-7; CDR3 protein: ASSLGWGAYEQY
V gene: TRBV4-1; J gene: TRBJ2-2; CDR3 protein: ARFRLVRGELF
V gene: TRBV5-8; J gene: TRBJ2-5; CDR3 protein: ASSASGLAGAETQY
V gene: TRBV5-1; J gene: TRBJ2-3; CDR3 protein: ASKKEGRERRADTQY
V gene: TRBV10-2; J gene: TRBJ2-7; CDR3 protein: ASILAGGPYEQY
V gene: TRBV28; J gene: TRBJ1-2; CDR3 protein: ASSFPTAIYGYT
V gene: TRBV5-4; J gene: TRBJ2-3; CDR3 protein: ATEESGGPSTQY
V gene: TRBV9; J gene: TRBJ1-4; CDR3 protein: ASSVGAAEKLF
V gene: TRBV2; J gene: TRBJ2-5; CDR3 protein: ASTIMDRGRGTQY
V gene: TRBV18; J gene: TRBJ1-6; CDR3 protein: ASSPGGQTNNSPLH
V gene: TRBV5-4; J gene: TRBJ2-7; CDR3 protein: ASSLAGHRVSYEQY
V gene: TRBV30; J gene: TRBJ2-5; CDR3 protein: AWATMAVETQY
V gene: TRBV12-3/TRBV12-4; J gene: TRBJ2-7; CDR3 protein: ASSPSRQGLPY
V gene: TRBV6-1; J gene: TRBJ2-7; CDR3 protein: ASSEALSVLSYEQY
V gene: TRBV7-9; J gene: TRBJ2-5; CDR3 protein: ASSLTGTYRETQY
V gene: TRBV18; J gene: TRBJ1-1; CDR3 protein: ASSPGTDPGEAF